This T cell receptor beta chain appears in the sequencing data of a study of cytotoxic CD8 clonotypes in ibrutinib-treated CLL. The table lists this clone with a few counts. Its antigen remains unidentified. Depths of 1 in 200,000 to 1 in 1 million T cells were the sequencing target. TCRdb's copy holds only in-frame clones and misses some; the assay was immunoSEQ multiplex PCR. Seen here are some 70,000 clones, more than 60% observed once, and the top ten hold 4.5% to 6%. The CDR3 is 11 residues long. The germline gives CDR1 MDHEN, CDR2 SYDVKM. Trimming removed 4 bases from V and 8 bases from J, with 8 bases in between. Study-wide results and caveats: Higher clonality was seen at ibrutinib response and a return toward baseline at progression. Starting clonality was above that of age-matched healthy donors and tracked circulating CD8+ T-cell counts. Sampling schedules were unmatched across sustained-remission and progressing patients.

The J gene is TRBJ1-2, the V gene TRBV28; D not certain. The material was PBMCs, obtained after 12 months of ibrutinib treatment. The TCR comes from a human donor with chronic lymphocytic leukemia. The CDR3 sequence: CASSWAMGYTF. The CDR3 nucleotides read TGTGCCAGCAGTTGGGCAATGGGCTACACCTTC.